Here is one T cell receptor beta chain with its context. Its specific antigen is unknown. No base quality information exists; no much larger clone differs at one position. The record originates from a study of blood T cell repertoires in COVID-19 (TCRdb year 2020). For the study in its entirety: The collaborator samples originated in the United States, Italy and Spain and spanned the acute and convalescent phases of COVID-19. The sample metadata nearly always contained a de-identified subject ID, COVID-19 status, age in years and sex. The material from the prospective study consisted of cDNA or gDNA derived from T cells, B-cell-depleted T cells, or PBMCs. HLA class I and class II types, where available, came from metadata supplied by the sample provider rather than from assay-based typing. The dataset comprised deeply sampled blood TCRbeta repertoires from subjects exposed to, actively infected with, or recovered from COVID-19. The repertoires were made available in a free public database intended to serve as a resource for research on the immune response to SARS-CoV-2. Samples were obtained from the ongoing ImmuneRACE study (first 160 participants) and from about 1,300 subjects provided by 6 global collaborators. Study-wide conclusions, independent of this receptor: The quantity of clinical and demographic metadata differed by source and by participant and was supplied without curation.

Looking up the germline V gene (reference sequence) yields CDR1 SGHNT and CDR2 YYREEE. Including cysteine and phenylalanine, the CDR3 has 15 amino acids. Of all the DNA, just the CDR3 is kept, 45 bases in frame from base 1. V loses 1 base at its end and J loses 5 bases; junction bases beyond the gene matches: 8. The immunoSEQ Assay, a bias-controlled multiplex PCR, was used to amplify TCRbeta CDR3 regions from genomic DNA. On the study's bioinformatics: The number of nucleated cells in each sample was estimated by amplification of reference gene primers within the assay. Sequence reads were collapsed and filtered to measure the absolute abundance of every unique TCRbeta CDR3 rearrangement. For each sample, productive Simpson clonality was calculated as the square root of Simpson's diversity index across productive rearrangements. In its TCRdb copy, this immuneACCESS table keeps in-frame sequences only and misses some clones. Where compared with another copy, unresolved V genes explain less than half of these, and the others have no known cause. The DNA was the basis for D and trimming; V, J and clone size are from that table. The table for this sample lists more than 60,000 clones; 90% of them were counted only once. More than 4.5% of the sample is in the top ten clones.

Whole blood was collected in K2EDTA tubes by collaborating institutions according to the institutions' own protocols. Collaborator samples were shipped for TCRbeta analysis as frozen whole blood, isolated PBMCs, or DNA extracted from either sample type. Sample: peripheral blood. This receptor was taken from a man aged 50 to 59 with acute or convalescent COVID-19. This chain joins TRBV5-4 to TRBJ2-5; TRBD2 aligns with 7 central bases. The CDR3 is CASSLKLAMAETQYF. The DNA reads TGTGCCAGCAGCTTGAAACTAGCGATGGCGGAGACCCAGTACTTC.